This TCR beta chain was observed in a study of blood T cell repertoires in COVID-19 (TCRdb year 2020). Some background on the complete study: Samples covering the acute and convalescent phases of COVID-19 were provided by collaborators in the United States, Italy and Spain. The repertoires were made available in a free public database intended to serve as a resource for research on the immune response to SARS-CoV-2. HLA class I and class II types, where available, came from metadata supplied by the sample provider rather than from assay-based typing. The prospective study material was composed of cDNA or gDNA derived from T cells, B-cell-depleted T cells, or PBMCs. The samples were drawn from the first 160 participants of the ongoing ImmuneRACE study and from roughly 1,300 subjects provided by 6 global collaborators. The dataset comprised deeply sampled blood TCRbeta repertoires from subjects exposed to, actively infected with, or recovered from COVID-19. A de-identified subject ID, COVID-19 status, age in years and sex were almost always included in the sample metadata. Overall study outcomes, separate from this receptor: Clinical and demographic metadata were provided uncurated, with the amount varying by source and participant.

Whole blood was collected in K2EDTA tubes by collaborating institutions according to the institutions' own protocols. For TCRbeta analysis, collaborators shipped samples as frozen whole blood, isolated PBMCs, or DNA extracted from either of those sample types. With respect to this clone: Its binding antigen is unknown. Base-call qualities are not available, and no considerably larger clone is one nucleotide away.

TCRbeta CDR3 regions were amplified from genomic DNA by means of the immunoSEQ Assay, a bias-controlled multiplex PCR. The paper's processing steps were these. Nucleated cell counts per sample were estimated from amplification of reference gene primers within the assay. To quantify the absolute abundance of each unique TCRbeta CDR3 rearrangement, sequence reads were collapsed and filtered. For each sample, productive Simpson clonality was calculated as the square root of Simpson's diversity index across productive rearrangements. As stored in TCRdb, this immuneACCESS dataset retains in-frame rearrangements with V and J assigned. A fraction of the clones does not appear; measured against another copy, unresolved V genes explain less than half of the discrepancy, and the remainder lacks a known reason. Clone size and V and J calls were adopted from that table, with D and trimming inferred from the DNA. The sample records 130,000 or so clones, 88% of which are singletons. The leading ten clones occupy 1.5% to 1.7% of the sample.

From the cysteine up to the phenylalanine, the CDR3 has a length of 14 residues. The sequence is cut down to CDR3 DNA, 42 bases in frame from base 1. V and J are trimmed by 11 bases and 3 bases, and the gene matches miss 7 bases of the junction. From the germline V gene, CDR1 is ENHRY and CDR2 is SYGVKD. Input material: peripheral blood. The TCR comes from a woman aged 60-75 years with acute or convalescent COVID-19. The chain couples TRBV10-3 to TRBJ2-3, with 11 bases in between that match TRBD2. The CDR3 has the sequence CAVRLAGNTDTQYF. The nucleotide sequence is TGTGCCGTTCGACTAGCGGGAAATACAGATACGCAGTATTTT.